This T cell receptor (beta chain) appears in the sequencing data of a study of cytomegalovirus exposure and HLA in healthy donors. This CDR3 contains 16 residues. 60 Vbeta and 13 Jbeta primers were used in PCR. TCRdb's table, derived via immunoSEQ multiplex PCR, lists solely in-frame clones and lacks some. The sample has just over 150,000 clones; approximately 79% are singletons. This sequence was found in a woman in her 50s in good health and CMV-seropositive. Sequencing used PBMCs. The gene calls are TRBV21-1 and TRBJ2-1; no DNA check was done on the table's D call, TRBD2. TRBV21-1 is described as a pseudogene. The DNA for the CDR3 is TGTGCCAGCAGCAAACCTCCGGGGGGGACATACAATGAGCAGTTCTTC. Residues: CASSKPPGGTYNEQFF.